This TCR beta chain was recovered during a study of monozygotic twins with inflammatory bowel disease (dated by TCRdb to the late 2010s). At the level of the whole study: The full study comprised 28 monozygotic twin pairs: nine German pairs (four IBD-concordant, five IBD-discordant) and 19 IBD-discordant Danish pairs. Disease-associated traits were sought mainly through comparisons between IBD patients and their genetically identical healthy co-twins within discordant pairs. Each individual had, on average, about 151 000 unique TCRalpha sequences and 181 000 unique TCRbeta sequences available for analysis.

What the work shows at the level of the full study, not this receptor alone: IBD patients had lower TCRbeta repertoire diversity, measured by the inverse Simpson index, than their healthy co-twins. Because patients were on differing immunosuppressive treatments, the repertoires may have picked up extra background noise and inter-individual variability. Compared with healthy twins, IBD patients shared fewer clonotypes with other individuals, and the difference was most pronounced in patients with signs of disease activity. No difference in repertoire similarity was observed between concordant and discordant twins, possibly owing to limited statistical power. No single strong signal or clonotype linked to IBD turned up in the results, so the idea that one exists was not supported. The analysis was unable to tell apart different T cell subtypes.

The library was built by means of 5' RACE. Preparation of each TCR library used 3,000 to 4,000 ng of total RNA. For each sample, cDNA synthesis was carried out in eight separate reactions using SMARTScribe reverse transcriptase. Unique molecular identifiers containing a 6-nucleotide sample barcode were introduced through template switching during cDNA synthesis. Two nested PCRs of around 16 and 10 cycles amplified the TCRalpha and TCRbeta cDNA, and bead purification followed each PCR. Before amplification, the cDNA was treated with uracil DNA-glycosylase and purified using the QIAquick PCR purification kit. The second PCR was the step at which Illumina TruSeq-compatible adapters and sample-specific barcodes were added. Library quality and concentration were checked on TapeStation and Qubit, and libraries were pooled at approximately 5 ng each. Sequencing of the pooled libraries was done on an Illumina HiSeq2500 single-index Rapid Run using custom sequencing primers and 2 x 100 bp reads. The paper's processing steps were these. PCR and sequencing errors were corrected by UMI-based consensus assembly using MiGEC version 1.2.6. MiXCR version 2.1.1 was used for V(D)J alignment, clonotype assembly and CDR3 extraction. Normalisation of gene usage, clonotype sharing and MAIT/NKT TCR abundance was achieved by analysing the top 1000, 10 000 and 20 000 clonotypes per sample. After downsampling to 27 000 UMIs, diversity was calculated as the inverse Simpson index using the vegan R package. Paired Mann-Whitney U tests were applied to discordant twin pairs, with Benjamini-Hochberg correction for multiple testing. TCRdb reprocessed the reads into one record per CDR3 protein sequence, lacking DNA. None of the V and J calls come from the authors' own analysis; TCRdb made them. This sample's table carries approximately 400,000 distinct CDR3 sequences. 2% to 3% of the sample is in the top ten clones.

From each donor, a roughly 2.5 ml peripheral blood sample was drawn into PAXgene tubes and stored at -80 degrees C. Total RNA was isolated from whole blood with the PAXgene blood miRNA kit on an automated QIAcube, without T cell sorting. Peripheral blood from monozygotic twin pairs who were concordant or discordant for inflammatory bowel disease underwent deep TCRalpha and TCRbeta repertoire profiling using unique molecular barcoding. Smoking habits were recorded for all twin pairs, with individuals classified as current, former or never smokers. Its CDR3 holds 20 amino acids, cysteine through phenylalanine. No DNA is recorded. The CDR1 and CDR2 encoded by the germline V gene are LGHNT and FRNRAP. To note about this clonotype: What antigen it recognizes has not been identified.

The TCR comes from a human donor with ulcerative colitis or Crohn's disease, or a healthy co-twin of an affected twin (not recorded which). The chain links TRBV12-5 with TRBJ1-6. The sequencing sample was made of blood. For the CDR3, the sequence is CASGLVLGAAARSYNSPLHF.